These 15 T cell receptor beta chains came from one sample sequenced in a study of blood T cell repertoires in COVID-19. TCRdb's table, derived via immunoSEQ multiplex PCR, lists solely in-frame clones and lacks some. The data hold approximately 150,000 clones, with around 81% observed a single time. Material: peripheral blood. The source is a man aged 65-85 years with active or convalescent COVID-19.

J is TRBJ2-7 and V is TRBV19; 9 bases are a match to TRBD1. The germline V gene has CDR1 LNHDA and CDR2 SQIVND (reference sequence). The CDR3 length is 15 residues. With V trimmed by 1 base and J by 2 bases, 3 bases remained unmatched. The DNA for the CDR3 is TGTGCCAGTAGTATAGGGGGGACAGGGACCTACGAGCAGTACTTC. Its protein is CASSIGGTGTYEQYF.

The genes are TRBV4-3 and TRBJ2-1, with 13 bases that match TRBD2. CDR3 length: 16 residues. CDR1 is LGHNA and CDR2 is YSLEER in the germline V gene. Trimming took 4 bases from V and 7 from J; bases not matched to a gene: 7. CDR3 protein: CASSREGGLAGNEQFF. The CDR3, as DNA: TGCGCCAGCAGCCGGGAGGGGGGACTAGCGGGGAATGAGCAGTTCTTC.

The chain has TRBV4-3 and TRBJ2-1; maybe TRBD1 (5 bases). Trimming pared 3 bases from V and 6 bases from J, leaving 6 bases between. Looked up from germline, CDR1 is LGHNA and CDR2 is YSLEER. This CDR3 contains 12 residues. Here the CDR3 DNA reads TGCGCCAGCAGCCATCAGGGCAATGAGCAGTTCTTC. Its translation is CASSHQGNEQFF.

V is TRBV5-6 and J is TRBJ1-2; tentatively, D is TRBD1 (6 bases). Deletions cut 10 bases from V and 3 bases from J, with 28 bases between. The CDR3 sequence is 17 residues long. Per the germline V gene, CDR1 is SGHDT and CDR2 is YYEEEE. The CDR3 loop reads CARRLAGGGARDYGYTF. DNA for the CDR3: TGTGCCCGCCGCTTGGCGGGCGGGGGGGCGCGGGACTATGGCTACACCTTC.

This chain links TRBV6-6 with TRBJ2-1; the D gene is possibly TRBD1 (6 bases). Trimming removed 8 bases from V and 6 bases from J, with 17 bases in between. The V gene's germline CDR1 is MNHNY and CDR2 SVGAGI (reference sequence). The CDR3 is made up of 14 amino acids. Here the CDR3 DNA reads TGTGCCAGCGGCACCACAGGGACCCTCAATGAGCAGTTCTTC. It specifies CASGTTGTLNEQFF.

V is TRBV7-8 and J is TRBJ1-1; D ambiguous. CDR1 is SGHVS and CDR2 is FQNEAQ in the germline V gene. The CDR3 has 14 residues. Trimming took 2 bases from V and 6 from J, leaving 13 bases between them. Here the CDR3 DNA reads TGTGCCAGCAGCTTAACGCGCGAAATGGCTGAAGCTTTCTTT. It translates to CASSLTREMAEAFF.

The chain employs TRBV9 and TRBJ1-2; 7 nucleotides agree with TRBD1. The CDR3 spans 14 residues. V trimming: 4 bases; J trimming: 5 bases; junction bases outside the gene matches: 8. Germline CDR1 and CDR2: SGDLS and YYNGEE. CDR3 sequence: CASSTHRGGYGYTF. In DNA, the CDR3 is TGTGCCAGCAGCACTCACAGGGGCGGTTATGGCTACACCTTC.

A few counts support this clone. The chain recombines TRBV19 with TRBJ2-2; 10 nucleotides line up with TRBD2. CDR1 and CDR2 (germline): LNHDA, SQIVND (reference sequence). CDR3 size: 14 residues. Germline trimming cut 10 bases from V and 5 bases from J; bases unmatched to any gene: 7. In DNA form, the CDR3 reads TGTGCCACCAGGAGCGGGAGGGTTACCGGGGAGCTGTTTTTT. Its protein product is CATRSGRVTGELFF.

The chain has TRBV7-9 and TRBJ1-1; 9 bases align to TRBD1. Germline CDR1 and CDR2: SEHNR and FQNEAQ (reference sequence). This CDR3 spans 18 amino acids. After removal of 5 bases from V and 0 bases from J, the junction contained 13 bases not matched to a gene. CDR3 sequence reads: CASSTGTGPNPLNTEAFF. The CDR3 DNA reads as TGTGCCAGCAGCACCGGGACAGGGCCGAATCCGTTGAACACTGAAGCTTTCTTT.

The chain is built from TRBV19 and TRBJ1-4; a possible D gene is TRBD1 (6 bases). The V end was cut by 1 base, the J end by 7 bases, with 19 bases between. The CDR3 runs to 17 residues. Germline-derived CDR1 and CDR2 are LNHDA and SQIVND (reference sequence). CDR3 residues: CASSIVVGGGRREKLFF. CDR3 DNA: TGTGCCAGTAGTATAGTAGTTGGCGGGGGGCGCCGTGAAAAACTGTTTTTT.

The chain recombines TRBV19 with TRBJ1-1, with D possibly matching TRBD1 (5 bases). Trimming shortened V by 0 bases and J by 7 bases, and 30 bases separated the two germline ends. The CDR3 runs 20 residues. The germline gives CDR1 LNHDA, CDR2 SQIVND (reference sequence). CDR3 DNA sequence: TGTGCCAGTAGTATAGAGGATGGCAGGCTGTCCGCGCCGGGACTTATTGAAGCTTTCTTT. Translation gives CASSIEDGRLSAPGLIEAFF. The full variable domain, with the rest looked up from reference TRBV19 and TRBJ1-1, is DGGITQSPKYLFRKEGQNVTLSCEQNLNHDAMYWYRQDPGQGLRLIYYSQIVNDFQKGDIAEGYSVSREKKESFPLTVTSAQKNPTAFYLCASSIEDGRLSAPGLIEAFFGQGTRLTVV.

The chain combines TRBV29-1 with TRBJ2-5; D perhaps matches TRBD1 (5 bases). V lost 3 bases to trimming and J lost 4 bases, with 12 bases between them. The CDR3 totals 13 residues. Germline assignment: CDR1 SQVTM and CDR2 ANQGSEA. The CDR3 coding sequence is TGCAGCGTTGACGGTCAGGGTGTAGAGACCCAGTACTTC. Protein sequence: CSVDGQGVETQYF.

This sequence joins TRBV28 and TRBJ1-6, with TRBD1 identical over 9 bases. The V and J ends lost 3 bases and 10 bases, in that order; junction bases with no gene match: 13. Germline V gene sequence: CDR1 MDHEN, CDR2 SYDVKM. The CDR3 extends over 17 amino acids. Written as DNA, the CDR3 is TGTGCCAGCAGTTTTTTGGGACAGGGTGGCCCTGGGTCACCCCTCCACTTT. Encoded protein: CASSFLGQGGPGSPLHF.

The V gene is TRBV18, the J gene TRBJ2-7; 13 nucleotides match TRBD2. The CDR3 runs to 15 residues. The V segment lost 3 bases and the J segment 6 bases; nucleotides outside the gene matches: 5. Germline V lookup: CDR1 KGHSH, CDR2 LQKENI. CDR3 region: CASSPRTSGSSEQYF. CDR3 DNA sequence: TGTGCCAGCTCACCGAGGACTAGCGGGAGTAGCGAGCAGTACTTC.

V and J are TRBV14 and TRBJ2-1, with no clear D. The CDR3 is 12 amino acids. V was cut by 4 bases and J by 4 bases, with 5 bases left in between. The V gene's germline CDR1 is SGHDN and CDR2 FVKESK. The CDR3 sequence: CASSPQYNEQFF. The CDR3 DNA is TGTGCCAGCAGCCCCCAGTACAATGAGCAGTTCTTC.